The TCR beta chain described here comes from a study of vaccination and CD4 T cells after COVID-19. With V trimmed by 0 bases and J by 4 bases, 7 bases remained unmatched. CDR3 length: 16 residues. Germline loops: CDR1 DFQATT, CDR2 SNEGSKA (reference sequence). The treatment is: roughly 11-day PBMC culture with coronavirus spike peptide pools or control peptides (ViraFEST assay). An Oncomine TCR Beta short-read assay was used to sequence the DNA from cultured CD4+ T cells. Using its own MiXCR run on the PCR reads, TCRdb lists one record per CDR3 protein. The table includes 11,000 to 15,000 distinct CDR3 sequences, roughly 73% detected once. This clonotype occurred once. The target antigen is unknown.

This receptor was taken from a human donor who had recovered from COVID-19. Sample: CD4+ T cells from blood, cultured in vitro. The chain carries TRBV20-1 and TRBJ2-7, with 12 bases fitting TRBD2. The CDR3 is CSARDMTSGRGYEQYF. The CDR3 nucleotides are TGCAGTGCTAGAGATATGACTAGCGGGAGAGGTTACGAGCAGTACTTC.